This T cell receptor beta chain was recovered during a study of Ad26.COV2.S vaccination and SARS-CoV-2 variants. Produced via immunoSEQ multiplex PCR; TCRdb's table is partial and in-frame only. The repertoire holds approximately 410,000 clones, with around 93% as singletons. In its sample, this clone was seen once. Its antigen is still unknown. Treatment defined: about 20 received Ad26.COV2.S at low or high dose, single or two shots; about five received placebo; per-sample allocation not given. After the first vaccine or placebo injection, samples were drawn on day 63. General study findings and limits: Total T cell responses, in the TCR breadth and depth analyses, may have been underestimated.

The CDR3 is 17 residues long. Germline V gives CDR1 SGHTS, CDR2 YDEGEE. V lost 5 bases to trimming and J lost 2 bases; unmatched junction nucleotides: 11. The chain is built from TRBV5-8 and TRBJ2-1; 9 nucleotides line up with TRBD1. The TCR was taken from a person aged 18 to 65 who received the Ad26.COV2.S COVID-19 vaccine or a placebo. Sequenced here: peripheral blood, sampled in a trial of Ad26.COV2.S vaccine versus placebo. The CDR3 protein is CASRLRTGDVPYNEQFF. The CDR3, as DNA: TGTGCCAGCAGACTTAGGACAGGGGATGTACCCTACAATGAGCAGTTCTTC.